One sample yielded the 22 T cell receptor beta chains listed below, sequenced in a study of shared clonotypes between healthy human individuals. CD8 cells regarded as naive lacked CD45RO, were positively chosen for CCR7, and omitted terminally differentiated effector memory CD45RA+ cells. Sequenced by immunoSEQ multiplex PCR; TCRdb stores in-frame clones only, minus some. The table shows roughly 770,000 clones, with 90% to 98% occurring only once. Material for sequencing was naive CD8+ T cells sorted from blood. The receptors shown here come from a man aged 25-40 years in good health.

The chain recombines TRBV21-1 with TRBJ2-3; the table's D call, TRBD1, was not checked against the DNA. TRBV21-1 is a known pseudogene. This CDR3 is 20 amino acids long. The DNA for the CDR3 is TGTGCCAGCAGCAAAAGGACGAGGATACCCGGGACAGGGGGGACAGATACGCAGTATTTT. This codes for CASSKRTRIPGTGGTDTQYF.

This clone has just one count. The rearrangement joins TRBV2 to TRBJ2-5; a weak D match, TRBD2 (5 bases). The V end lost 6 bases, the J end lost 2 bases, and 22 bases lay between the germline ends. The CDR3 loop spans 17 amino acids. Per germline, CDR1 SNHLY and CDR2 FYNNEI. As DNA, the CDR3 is TGTGCCAGCAGGGTGGTGAGGGTGGGTTTTTATCAAGAGACCCAGTACTTC. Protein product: CASRVVRVGFYQETQYF.

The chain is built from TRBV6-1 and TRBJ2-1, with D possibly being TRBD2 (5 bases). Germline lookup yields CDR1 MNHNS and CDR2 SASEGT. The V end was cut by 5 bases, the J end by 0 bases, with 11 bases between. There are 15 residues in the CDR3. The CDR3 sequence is CASSQVRDSYNEQFF. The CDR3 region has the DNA TGTGCCAGCAGTCAAGTCCGGGACTCCTACAATGAGCAGTTCTTC.

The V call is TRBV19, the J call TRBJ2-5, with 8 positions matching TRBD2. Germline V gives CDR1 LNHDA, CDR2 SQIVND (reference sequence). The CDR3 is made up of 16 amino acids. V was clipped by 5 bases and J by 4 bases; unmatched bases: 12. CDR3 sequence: CASSAGQRELTETQYF. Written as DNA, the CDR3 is TGTGCCAGTAGTGCAGGCCAGCGGGAGCTGACAGAGACCCAGTACTTC.

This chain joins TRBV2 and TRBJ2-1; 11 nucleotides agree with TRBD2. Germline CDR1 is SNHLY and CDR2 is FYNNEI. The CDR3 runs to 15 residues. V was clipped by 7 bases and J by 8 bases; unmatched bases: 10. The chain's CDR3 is CASTQLAGVWDEQFF. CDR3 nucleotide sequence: TGTGCCAGCACGCAACTAGCGGGAGTTTGGGATGAGCAGTTCTTC.

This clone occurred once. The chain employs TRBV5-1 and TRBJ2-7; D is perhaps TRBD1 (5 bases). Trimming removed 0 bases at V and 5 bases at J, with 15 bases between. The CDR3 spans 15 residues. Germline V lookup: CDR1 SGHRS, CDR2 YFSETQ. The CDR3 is CASSLAYGAPDEQYF. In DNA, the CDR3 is TGCGCCAGCAGCTTGGCCTATGGGGCTCCAGACGAGCAGTACTTC.

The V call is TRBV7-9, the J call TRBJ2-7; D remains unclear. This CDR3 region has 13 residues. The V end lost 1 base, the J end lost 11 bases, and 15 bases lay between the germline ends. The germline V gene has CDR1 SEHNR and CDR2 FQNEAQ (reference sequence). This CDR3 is CASSLGDTVIKYF. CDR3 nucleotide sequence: TGTGCCAGCAGCTTAGGCGATACGGTGATAAAGTACTTC. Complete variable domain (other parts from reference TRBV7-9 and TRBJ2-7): DTGVSQNPRHKITKRGQNVTFRCDPISEHNRLYWYRQTLGQGPEFLTYFQNEAQLEKSRLLSDRFSAERPKGSFSTLEIQRTEQGDSAMYLCASSLGDTVIKYFGPGTRLTVT.

CDR3 region: CASSLLGSGTGELFF. Written as DNA, the CDR3 is TGTGCCAGCAGTTTATTAGGATCGGGCACCGGGGAGCTGTTTTTT. The chain is built from TRBV27 and TRBJ2-2; D remains unclear. The CDR3 is 15 residues long. The V end was cut by 1 base, the J end by 4 bases, with 10 bases between. Germline-derived CDR1 and CDR2 are MNHEY and SMNVEV (reference sequence).

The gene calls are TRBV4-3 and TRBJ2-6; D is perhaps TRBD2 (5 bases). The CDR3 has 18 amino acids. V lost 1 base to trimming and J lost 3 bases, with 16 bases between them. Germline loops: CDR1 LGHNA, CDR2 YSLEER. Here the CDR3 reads CASSQVPRELYGANVLTF. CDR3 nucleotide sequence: TGCGCCAGCAGCCAAGTTCCGAGGGAGCTATATGGGGCCAACGTCCTGACTTTC.

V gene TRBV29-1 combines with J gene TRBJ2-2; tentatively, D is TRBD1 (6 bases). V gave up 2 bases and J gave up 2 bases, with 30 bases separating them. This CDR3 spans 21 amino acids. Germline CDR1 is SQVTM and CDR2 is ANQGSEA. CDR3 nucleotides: TGCAGCGTTGAATCGTGGGGTAGTGAGGGACACCCACCAAGAAACACCGGGGAGCTGTTTTTT. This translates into CSVESWGSEGHPPRNTGELFF.

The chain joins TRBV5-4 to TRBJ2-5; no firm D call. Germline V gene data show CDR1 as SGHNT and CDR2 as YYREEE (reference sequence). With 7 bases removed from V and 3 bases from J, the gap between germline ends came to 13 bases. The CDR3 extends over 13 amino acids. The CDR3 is CASASPSEETQYF. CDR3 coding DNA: TGTGCCAGCGCTTCCCCTTCCGAAGAGACCCAGTACTTC.

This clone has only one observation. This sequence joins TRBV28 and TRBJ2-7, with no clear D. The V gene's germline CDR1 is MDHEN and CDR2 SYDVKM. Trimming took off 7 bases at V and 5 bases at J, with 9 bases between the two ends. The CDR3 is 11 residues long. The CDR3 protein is CASTAEDEQYF. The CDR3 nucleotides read TGTGCCAGCACTGCCGAGGACGAGCAGTACTTC.

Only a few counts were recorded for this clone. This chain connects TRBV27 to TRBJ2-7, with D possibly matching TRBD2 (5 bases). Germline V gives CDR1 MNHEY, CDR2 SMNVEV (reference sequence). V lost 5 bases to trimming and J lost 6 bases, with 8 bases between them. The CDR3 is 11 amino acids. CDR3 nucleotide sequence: TGTGCCAGCAGTCGCCGGGGCGAGCAGTACTTC. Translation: CASSRRGEQYF.

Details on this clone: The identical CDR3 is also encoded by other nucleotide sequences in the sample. CDR3 in DNA: TGTGCCAGTAGCCAGGGCTACGAGCAGTACTTC. It yields the protein CASSQGYEQYF. The genes are TRBV19 and TRBJ2-7; tentative D call: TRBD1 (5 bases). V gave up 6 bases and J gave up 3 bases, with 6 bases separating them. CDR1 and CDR2 from the germline V gene are LNHDA and SQIVND (reference sequence). There are 11 residues in the CDR3.

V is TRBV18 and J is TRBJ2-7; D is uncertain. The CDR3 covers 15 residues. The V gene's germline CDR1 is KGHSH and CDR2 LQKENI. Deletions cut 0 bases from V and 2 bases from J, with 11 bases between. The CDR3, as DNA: TGTGCCAGCTCACCACCGTCGGCACCACCCTACGAGCAGTACTTC. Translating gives CASSPPSAPPYEQYF.

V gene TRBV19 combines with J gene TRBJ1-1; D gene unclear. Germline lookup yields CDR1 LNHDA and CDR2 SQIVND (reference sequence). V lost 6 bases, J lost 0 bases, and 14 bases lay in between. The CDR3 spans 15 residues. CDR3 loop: CASSLDGNMNTEAFF. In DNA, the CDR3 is TGTGCCAGTAGCTTGGACGGAAATATGAACACTGAAGCTTTCTTT.

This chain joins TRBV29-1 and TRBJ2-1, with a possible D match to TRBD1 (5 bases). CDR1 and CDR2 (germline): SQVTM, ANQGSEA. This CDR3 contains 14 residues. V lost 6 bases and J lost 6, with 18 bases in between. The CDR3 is CSVLGYDTGNEQFF. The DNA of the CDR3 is TGCAGCGTCCTAGGATACGATACAGGCAATGAGCAGTTCTTC.

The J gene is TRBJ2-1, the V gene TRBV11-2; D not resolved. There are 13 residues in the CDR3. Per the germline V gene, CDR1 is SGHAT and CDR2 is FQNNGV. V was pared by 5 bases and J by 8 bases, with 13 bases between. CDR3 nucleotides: TGTGCCAGCAGCGCATGGGGTGGGGATGAGCAGTTCTTC. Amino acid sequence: CASSAWGGDEQFF.

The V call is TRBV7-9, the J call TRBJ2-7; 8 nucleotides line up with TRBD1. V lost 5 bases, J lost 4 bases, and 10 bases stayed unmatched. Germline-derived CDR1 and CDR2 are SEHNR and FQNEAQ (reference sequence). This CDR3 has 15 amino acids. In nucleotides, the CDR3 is TGTGCCAGCAGCGCTGCCGGGACAGGTCCATACGAGCAGTACTTC. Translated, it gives CASSAAGTGPYEQYF.

The CDR3 region is CASSYLAGDTQYF. CDR3 sequence (DNA): TGTGCCAGCAGTTACCTAGCGGGAGATACGCAGTATTTT. The V and J genes are TRBV6-6 and TRBJ2-3; 8 nucleotides agree with TRBD2. Per the germline V gene, CDR1 is MNHNY and CDR2 is SVGAGI (reference sequence). This CDR3 region has 13 residues. With 2 bases clipped from V and 5 bases from J, the junction kept 0 bases outside the gene matches.

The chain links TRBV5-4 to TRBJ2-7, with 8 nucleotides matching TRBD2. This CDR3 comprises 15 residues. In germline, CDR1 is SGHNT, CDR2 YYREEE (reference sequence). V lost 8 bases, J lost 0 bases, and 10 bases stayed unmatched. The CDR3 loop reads CASRRAGGSSYEQYF. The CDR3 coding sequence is TGTGCCAGTAGGAGGGCGGGAGGCTCCTCCTACGAGCAGTACTTC.

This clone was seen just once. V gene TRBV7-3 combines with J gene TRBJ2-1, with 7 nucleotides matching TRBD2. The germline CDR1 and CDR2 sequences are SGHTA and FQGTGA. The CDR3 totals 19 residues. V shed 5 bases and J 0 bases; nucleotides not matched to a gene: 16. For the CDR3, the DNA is TGTGCCAGCAGCCCAAACGGGGGGAAGGGCCATAGCTCCTACAATGAGCAGTTCTTC. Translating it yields CASSPNGGKGHSSYNEQFF.